One and the same sample provided the 25 T cell receptor beta chains below, sequenced in a study of PD-1 blockade in classical Hodgkin lymphoma. Sequencing was performed with immunoSEQ multiplex PCR; in TCRdb, only in-frame clones are kept and a portion is missing. The sample carries under 100,000 clones, approximately 80% recorded once. Autologous stem cell transplantation was followed by relapse in every patient, and brentuximab vedotin exposure varied. The source was peripheral blood mononuclear cells (PBMCs), collected at baseline. These receptors were obtained from a human donor with classical Hodgkin lymphoma.

This chain uses TRBV15 with TRBJ2-1; D not resolved. The CDR3 is 14 residues long. The V gene's germline CDR1 is LNHNV and CDR2 YYDKDF (reference sequence). Trimming left V 3 bases short and J 2 bases short, with 8 bases between. The CDR3: CATSRSLTYNEQFF. CDR3 sequence (DNA): TGTGCCACCAGCAGGTCCCTGACCTACAATGAGCAGTTCTTC.

This chain connects TRBV7-2 to TRBJ2-7, with 7 bases fitting TRBD2. The trim removed 0 bases at V and 2 bases at J, leaving 7 bases unmatched. Germline loops: CDR1 SGHTA, CDR2 FQGNSA. The CDR3 extends over 16 amino acids. For the CDR3, the DNA is TGTGCCAGCAGCTTAGCCCGGCCTAGCGGAGCCTACGAGCAGTACTTC. Protein sequence: CASSLARPSGAYEQYF.

This clone turned up a few times. The V call is TRBV5-1, the J call TRBJ2-7; no clear D gene. The V end lost 2 bases, the J end lost 3 bases, and 9 bases lay between the germline ends. The CDR3 runs 13 residues. In germline, CDR1 is SGHRS, CDR2 YFSETQ. CDR3 in DNA: TGCGCCAGCAGCTTTAGTCAGAGCTACGAGCAGTACTTC. Translated: CASSFSQSYEQYF.

The chain recombines TRBV10-3 with TRBJ1-1, with D tentatively TRBD1 (6 bases). V gave up 7 bases and J gave up 5 bases, with 20 bases separating them. Germline values: CDR1 ENHRY, CDR2 SYGVKD. There are 15 residues in the CDR3. The CDR3 region is CAITDRRGARTEAFF. DNA of the CDR3: TGTGCCATCACCGATCGGAGGGGGGCGAGGACTGAAGCTTTCTTT.

The V and J genes are TRBV19 and TRBJ2-5; no firm D call. The CDR3 extends over 14 amino acids. V lost 3 bases and J lost 0, with 8 bases in between. The V gene's germline CDR1 is LNHDA and CDR2 SQIVND (reference sequence). The CDR3 DNA sequence: TGTGCCAGTAGTATTGGTGGGTACCAAGAGACCCAGTACTTC. Translating it yields CASSIGGYQETQYF.

The chain joins TRBV21-1 to TRBJ2-7; the table's D call, TRBD2, was not checked against the DNA. TRBV21-1 constitutes a pseudogene. This CDR3 has 18 residues. In nucleotides, the CDR3 is TGTGCCAGCACCGACGGACCCGGGACTAGCGGGAGTGGGTACGAGCAGTACTTC. Amino acids: CASTDGPGTSGSGYEQYF.

The chain has TRBV28 and TRBJ2-1, with D possibly matching TRBD1 (5 bases). The germline gives CDR1 MDHEN, CDR2 SYDVKM. The CDR3 has 15 residues. The germline V and J ends were trimmed by 7 bases and 2 bases, with 15 bases remaining between them. The CDR3 loop reads CASITDGRAYNEQFF. CDR3 DNA: TGTGCCAGCATCACCGACGGCAGGGCCTACAATGAGCAGTTCTTC.

The gene calls are TRBV7-2 and TRBJ2-1; a possible D gene is TRBD1 (5 bases). In germline, CDR1 is SGHTA, CDR2 FQGNSA. The CDR3 runs to 14 residues. V lost 5 bases and J lost 5, with 13 bases in between. The DNA of the CDR3 is TGTGCCAGCAGCCCGCCCCCGGACAACAATGAGCAGTTCTTC. Amino acids: CASSPPPDNNEQFF.

This clone came up once. The chain uses TRBV6-5 and TRBJ1-1; D perhaps matches TRBD1 (6 bases). This CDR3 has 13 residues. Germline V CDR1 and CDR2: MNHEY, SVGAGI. The V end was cut by 6 bases, the J end by 9 bases, with 17 bases between. CDR3 sequence (DNA): TGTGCCAGCAGCAGGACAGCGCTCGGTAAAGCTTTCTTT. Protein sequence: CASSRTALGKAFF.

This clone came up a few times. The V gene is TRBV7-9, the J gene TRBJ2-7, with 9 nucleotides matching TRBD2. V lost 1 base, J lost 4 bases, and 5 bases stayed unmatched. Germline V gene data show CDR1 as SEHNR and CDR2 as FQNEAQ (reference sequence). This CDR3 contains 15 residues. Written as DNA, the CDR3 is TGTGCCAGCAGCTTAGGAAATAGCGGGAGTTACGAGCAGTACTTC. It encodes CASSLGNSGSYEQYF.

The chain is built from TRBV7-8 and TRBJ2-1, with TRBD2 identical over 9 bases. Germline CDR1 SGHVS, CDR2 FQNEAQ. Trimming at V came to 1 base and at J to 0 bases, leaving 1 base not matched to a gene. The CDR3 is made up of 16 amino acids. CDR3 bases: TGTGCCAGCAGCTTAGGGACTAGCGTCTCCTACAATGAGCAGTTCTTC. Amino acid sequence: CASSLGTSVSYNEQFF.

The chain links TRBV20-1 to TRBJ2-3; no clear D. V was trimmed by 5 bases and J by 1 base, leaving 4 bases between them. The CDR3 totals 11 residues. Germline V gene data show CDR1 as DFQATT and CDR2 as SNEGSKA (reference sequence). As DNA, the CDR3 is TGCAGTGCTTACGGCACAGATACGCAGTATTTT. This sequence encodes CSAYGTDTQYF.

The chain combines TRBV20-1 with TRBJ2-5; D ambiguous. CDR1 is DFQATT, CDR2 SNEGSKA, per germline (reference sequence). The length of the CDR3 is 10 residues. V lost 5 bases and J lost 5, with 6 bases in between. The CDR3 here is CSAYKETQYF. In DNA, the CDR3 is TGCAGTGCTTACAAGGAGACCCAGTACTTC.

The CDR3: CASSPTTGVTGELFF. CDR3 sequence (DNA): TGTGCCAGCAGCCCAACGACAGGGGTGACCGGGGAGCTGTTTTTT. The rearrangement joins TRBV11-2 to TRBJ2-2; 8 nucleotides agree with TRBD1. V lost 5 bases to trimming and J lost 5 bases; unmatched junction nucleotides: 7. The CDR3 has 15 amino acids. The germline CDR1 and CDR2 sequences are SGHAT and FQNNGV.

This clone was seen a few times. This chain links TRBV7-9 with TRBJ2-7; TRBD1 matches 9 bases. The CDR3 sequence is 14 residues long. Germline-derived CDR1 and CDR2 are SEHNR and FQNEAQ (reference sequence). V lost 4 bases to trimming and J lost 4 bases; unmatched junction nucleotides: 5. CDR3 nucleotide sequence: TGTGCCAGCAGCTCTGACAGGGGGATTTACGAGCAGTACTTC. It yields the protein CASSSDRGIYEQYF.

V usage is TRBV7-6 and J usage is TRBJ1-6; D not certain. The ends were cut back, 1 base at V and 4 bases at J, with 5 bases in the middle. The CDR3 length is 14 residues. Per germline, CDR1 SGHVS and CDR2 FNYEAQ. In DNA, the CDR3 is TGTGCCAGCAGCTTAGGACTATATAATTCACCCCTCCACTTT. Translated: CASSLGLYNSPLHF.

The gene calls are TRBV7-6 and TRBJ2-1, with 8 bases aligning to TRBD2. The junction had 9 bases not matched to a gene; V was cut back by 5 bases and J by 6 bases. Germline V gene sequence: CDR1 SGHVS, CDR2 FNYEAQ. This CDR3 contains 15 residues. Here the CDR3 DNA reads TGTGCCAGCAGCCAAGGCGGGGGGTGGGTCAATGAGCAGTTCTTC. Translating it yields CASSQGGGWVNEQFF. The complete variable domain, with remaining parts taken from reference TRBV7-6 and TRBJ2-1, reads GAGVSQSPRYKVTKRGQDVALRCDPISGHVSLYWYRQALGQGPEFLTYFNYEAQQDKSGLPNDRFSAERPEGSISTLTIQRTEQRDSAMYRCASSQGGGWVNEQFFGPGTRLTVL.

This sequence joins TRBV19 and TRBJ2-1; D is ambiguous. CDR3 size: 13 residues. The germline V gene encodes CDR1 LNHDA and CDR2 SQIVND (reference sequence). Trimming stripped 0 bases from V and 6 bases from J, with 6 bases between. CDR3 in DNA: TGTGCCAGTAGTATAGATCACGGCAATGAGCAGTTCTTC. Amino acids: CASSIDHGNEQFF.

The V call is TRBV5-8, the J call TRBJ2-1, with 8 bases fitting TRBD2. V was clipped by 0 bases and J by 3 bases; unmatched bases: 2. Germline assignment: CDR1 SGHTS and CDR2 YDEGEE. There are 15 residues in the CDR3. The CDR3 sequence: CASSLGSGNYNEQFF. For the CDR3, the DNA is TGTGCCAGCAGCTTGGGTAGCGGGAACTACAATGAGCAGTTCTTC.

This clone was picked up a small number of times. This chain links TRBV7-9 with TRBJ1-1; D might be TRBD1 (5 bases). CDR1 SEHNR and CDR2 FQNEAQ come from the germline V gene (reference sequence). V was cut by 5 bases and J by 4 bases, with 14 bases left in between. This CDR3 comprises 14 residues. The CDR3 loop reads CASSHFRVGTEAFF. For the CDR3, the DNA is TGTGCCAGCAGCCACTTCAGGGTTGGCACTGAAGCTTTCTTT.

J is TRBJ2-7 and V is TRBV5-1, with a weak D call TRBD1 (6 bases). Germline lookup yields CDR1 SGHRS and CDR2 YFSETQ. The CDR3 length is 14 residues. V lost 4 bases and J 4 bases, leaving 15 bases between the germline ends. The CDR3 region is CASSLRDTKYEQYF. The CDR3 DNA reads as TGCGCCAGCAGCCTCCGGGACACGAAATACGAGCAGTACTTC.

This clone has a single count. The rearrangement joins TRBV9 to TRBJ2-3; 9 bases map to TRBD2. J lost 2 bases, V lost 2 bases, and 6 bases had no gene match. CDR1 is SGDLS and CDR2 is YYNGEE in the germline V gene. The CDR3 loop spans 16 amino acids. The CDR3 DNA reads TGTGCCAGCAGCGTCCCAATAGCGGGAGACACAGATACGCAGTATTTT. As protein: CASSVPIAGDTDTQYF.

V and J are TRBV6-1 and TRBJ2-3; D gene unclear. Germline V lookup: CDR1 MNHNS, CDR2 SASEGT. This CDR3 comprises 13 residues. V gave up 5 bases and J gave up 2 bases, with 8 bases separating them. CDR3 loop: CASSLRYTDTQYF. Here the CDR3 DNA reads TGTGCCAGCAGTTTACGTTACACAGATACGCAGTATTTT.

This clone has a handful of counts. The sample has other DNA sequences that encode this CDR3 too. This chain joins TRBV6-5 and TRBJ1-1; possibly TRBD1 for D (5 bases). Between the trimmed V and J ends, which lost 6 bases and 0 bases, there was a span of 8 bases. This CDR3 region has 13 residues. Germline V lookup: CDR1 MNHEY, CDR2 SVGAGI. The CDR3 DNA reads TGTGCCAGCAGAGACAGCATGAACACTGAAGCTTTCTTT. Protein: CASRDSMNTEAFF.

This clone was counted a few times. V usage is TRBV5-6 and J usage is TRBJ1-2, with D possibly TRBD1 on 5 matching bases. CDR1 and CDR2 (germline): SGHDT, YYEEEE. V was trimmed by 4 bases and J by 4 bases, leaving 14 bases between them. The CDR3 is made up of 14 amino acids. This CDR3 is CASSLGGGTYGYTF. CDR3 coding DNA: TGTGCCAGCAGCCTGGGTGGAGGGACCTATGGCTACACCTTC.